Listed below are T cell receptor beta chains from one sample, sequenced in a study of identical twins. In TCRdb, the 5' RACE reads were re-called with MiXCR into one record per CDR3 protein. The repertoire holds approximately 670,000 distinct CDR3 sequences, roughly 6.2% seen once, with 1.5% to 2% in the top ten. Sample: naive T cells sorted from blood. These receptors were taken from a young man in good health. CDR3s leave out the opening cysteine and the closing phenylalanine or tryptophan. Fields, in order: clone size, V gene, J gene, CDR3 protein. Clone size is given for some rows only: seen once, a few or many times, or a class if the clone is expanded.

>many|TRBV30|TRBJ1-1
AWSHGVLNTEAF
>many|TRBV11-2|TRBJ2-2
ASSPPGLAGGLTGELF
>many|TRBV7-2|TRBJ2-3
ASSLDAGADTQY
>-|TRBV4-3|TRBJ2-7
ASSPRTGAQYEQY
>few|TRBV6-2/TRBV6-3|TRBJ2-7
ASSYSRGPYEQY
>many|TRBV12-3/TRBV12-4|TRBJ2-5
ASTPDREETQY
>many|TRBV20-1|TRBJ1-1
SANNRNTEAF
>many|TRBV3-1|TRBJ1-5
ASSGRQGLSNQPQH
>many|TRBV5-1|TRBJ2-2
ASSLDGFASGELF
>few|TRBV6-1|TRBJ2-3
ASSESRGASTDTQY
>few|TRBV3-1|TRBJ2-7
ASSPLRDRVYEQY
>-|TRBV11-2|TRBJ2-2
ASNPLGGLAGELF
>few|TRBV25-1|TRBJ2-1
ASSEHRAGVIDNEQF
>-|TRBV28|TRBJ2-6
ASSSQGASGANVLT
>many|TRBV20-1|TRBJ1-6
SAREGGSSPLH
>-|TRBV7-3|TRBJ2-1
ASSQAVGFEQF
>many|TRBV25-1|TRBJ1-2
ASSEGSGYT
>many|TRBV30|TRBJ2-1
AWRDRGLYNEQF
>many|TRBV24-1|TRBJ2-3
ATSDRTSGSTDTQY
>many|TRBV3-1|TRBJ2-1
ASSQQLAGGPAYNEQF
>many|TRBV12-3/TRBV12-4|TRBJ2-1
ASSHEGWSGEQF
>many|TRBV20-1|TRBJ2-2
SARASGRNTGELF
>many|TRBV20-1|TRBJ2-3
SARVPSILTQY
>-|TRBV6-1|TRBJ2-1
ASKISAGASDNEQF
>few|TRBV30|TRBJ2-2
AWSPSGELF